What follows are 23 T cell receptor beta chains derived from one specimen sequenced in a study of technical replicates of blood from a few donors. Only in-frame clones appear in the TCRdb table, and some are missing; sequencing was by immunoSEQ multiplex PCR. The table shows about 80,000 clones, with roughly 90% occurring only once. The source material was T cells isolated from PBMCs. Receptor source: a human donor in good health.

For the CDR3, the DNA is TGTGCCAGCAGCGTCGCTCTAGCGGGAGAAGGTGGGGAGCTGTTTTTT. As protein: CASSVALAGEGGELFF. The chain links TRBV4-2 to TRBJ2-2; TRBD2 matches 10 bases. CDR3 length: 16 residues. V was pared by 5 bases and J by 8 bases, with 11 bases of the junction left unmatched. CDR1 is LGHNA, CDR2 YNFKEQ, per germline.

The V and J genes are TRBV5-8 and TRBJ2-1, with 9 positions matching TRBD1. This CDR3 spans 14 amino acids. Germline CDR1 reads SGHTS; CDR2 reads YDEGEE. Trimming cost V 4 bases and J 6 bases; bases outside gene matches: 5. CDR3 sequence (DNA): TGTGCCAGCAGCACAGGGGGCATCCCCAATGAGCAGTTCTTC. This translates into CASSTGGIPNEQFF.

The V call is TRBV29-1, the J call TRBJ2-3, with 11 bases aligning to TRBD2. This CDR3 region has 17 residues. Germline loops: CDR1 SQVTM, CDR2 ANQGSEA. Germline trimming cut 3 bases from V and 2 bases from J; bases unmatched to any gene: 10. DNA for the CDR3: TGCAGCGTTGAGGCCTTAGCGGGGGGGAGGTACACAGATACGCAGTATTTT. Protein product: CSVEALAGGRYTDTQYF.

V is TRBV9 and J is TRBJ2-2, with 8 positions matching TRBD2. The germline CDR1 and CDR2 sequences are SGDLS and YYNGEE. The CDR3 contains 18 residues. Trimming cost V 0 bases and J 2 bases; bases outside gene matches: 9. For the CDR3, the DNA is TGTGCCAGCAGCGTAGGGAGTCTAGCGGGCACCAACACCGGGGAGCTGTTTTTT. Translation: CASSVGSLAGTNTGELFF.

The chain is built from TRBV6-5 and TRBJ1-2; weak D call: TRBD1 (6 bases). Germline V gene sequence: CDR1 MNHEY, CDR2 SVGAGI. The CDR3 loop spans 13 amino acids. V was shortened by 5 bases and J by 2 bases, with 9 bases between the two germline ends. CDR3 coding DNA: TGTGCCAGCAGTCAACAGGGAAACTATGGCTACACCTTC. It translates to CASSQQGNYGYTF.

This rearrangement joins TRBV11-3 to TRBJ2-2; D possibly corresponds to TRBD2 (5 bases). CDR1 is SGHNT and CDR2 is YENEEA in the germline V gene. The CDR3 runs to 12 residues. Trimming took off 10 bases at V and 5 bases at J, with 11 bases between the two ends. The CDR3 here is CATGETTGELFF. The DNA of the CDR3 is TGTGCCACCGGGGAAACAACCGGGGAGCTGTTTTTT. Drawing the rest from reference TRBV11-3 and TRBJ2-2, the complete variable domain is EAGVVQSPRYKIIEKKQPVAFWCNPISGHNTLYWYLQNLGQGPELLIRYENEEAVDDSQLPKDRFSAERLKGVDSTLKIQPAELGDSAVYLCATGETTGELFFGEGSRLTVL.

This sequence joins TRBV30 and TRBJ2-3; 10 bases are a match to TRBD2. Germline V gene data show CDR1 as GTSNPN and CDR2 as SVGIG (reference sequence). V lost 5 bases, J lost 1 base, and 3 bases stayed unmatched. There are 14 residues in the CDR3. Here the CDR3 reads CAWAGTSGTDTQYF. The CDR3 nucleotides read TGTGCCTGGGCCGGGACTAGCGGCACAGATACGCAGTATTTT.

V gene TRBV30 combines with J gene TRBJ2-2, with 12 bases identical to TRBD2. CDR3 length: 16 amino acids. Germline V CDR1 and CDR2: GTSNPN, SVGIG (reference sequence). V shed 0 bases, J shed 1 base, and the junction held 0 bases outside the gene matches. The CDR3 loop is CAWSVLAGGNTGELFF. Here the CDR3 DNA reads TGTGCCTGGAGTGTACTAGCGGGAGGGAACACCGGGGAGCTGTTTTTT.

The chain couples TRBV9 to TRBJ2-2; no reliable D call. CDR3 length: 13 amino acids. CDR1 and CDR2 (germline): SGDLS, YYNGEE. Trimming stripped 1 base from V and 3 bases from J, with 4 bases between. DNA of the CDR3: TGTGCCAGCAGCGTACCCTACACCGGGGAGCTGTTTTTT. Translation: CASSVPYTGELFF.

With respect to this clone: The same CDR3 is also encoded by other DNA sequences in this sample. The genes are TRBV18 and TRBJ2-7; D is unresolved. The CDR3 has 14 amino acids. V shed 3 bases and J shed 0 bases, with 9 bases lying between them. CDR1 and CDR2 (germline): KGHSH, LQKENI. CDR3 nucleotides: TGTGCCAGCTCACCCGACCGGAGCTCCTACGAGCAGTACTTC. Its translation is CASSPDRSSYEQYF.

The chain combines TRBV5-4 with TRBJ2-1, with 10 bases identical to TRBD1. The length of the CDR3 is 15 residues. The V gene end was trimmed by 0 bases and the J gene end by 6 bases; junction bases not matched to a gene: 3. From germline, CDR1 is SGHNT and CDR2 YYREEE (reference sequence). The CDR3 nucleotides are TGTGCCAGCAGCTTGGCTCGGACAGGGGGCAATGAGCAGTTCTTC. Its protein product is CASSLARTGGNEQFF.

This chain joins TRBV19 and TRBJ2-3, with a possible D match to TRBD2 (7 bases). CDR3 length: 16 residues. From germline, CDR1 is LNHDA and CDR2 SQIVND (reference sequence). V lost 3 bases, J lost 2 bases, and 15 bases lay in between. CDR3 coding DNA: TGTGCCAGTAGTATGACACAGGGAGGGCCCACAGATACGCAGTATTTT. Amino acid sequence: CASSMTQGGPTDTQYF.

This clone occurred once. In DNA, the CDR3 is TGTGCCAGTAGTAGCGGTGTCGACACTGAAGCTTTCTTT. This sequence encodes CASSSGVDTEAFF. The chain uses TRBV19 and TRBJ1-1; D is uncertain. The germline V gene encodes CDR1 LNHDA and CDR2 SQIVND (reference sequence). The V gene lost 4 bases and the J gene lost 3 bases, with 9 bases spanning the gap. The CDR3 length is 13 residues.

This chain joins TRBV10-2 and TRBJ1-1, with TRBD1 as a possible D gene (6 bases). The V gene lost 7 bases and the J gene lost 7 bases, with 13 bases spanning the gap. Germline V gene lookup returns CDR1 WSHSY and CDR2 SAAADI. CDR3 size: 12 residues. The CDR3 reads CASTRGLREAFF. In nucleotides, the CDR3 is TGCGCCAGCACCAGGGGCCTACGTGAAGCTTTCTTT.

J is TRBJ2-5 and V is TRBV10-2; 8 positions match TRBD2. After removal of 4 bases from V and 7 bases from J, the junction contained 8 bases not matched to a gene. Germline V CDR1 and CDR2: WSHSY, SAAADI. The CDR3 extends over 14 amino acids. CDR3 DNA: TGCGCCAGCAGTGTACCGGGACTAGAGGGGACCCAGTACTTC. Translation: CASSVPGLEGTQYF.

This chain uses TRBV6-4 with TRBJ2-2, with 8 bases aligning to TRBD1. CDR1 MRHNA and CDR2 SNTAGT come from the germline V gene. This CDR3 is 15 amino acids long. V lost 2 bases, J lost 1 base, and 0 bases stayed unmatched. The CDR3: CASSDGTGNTGELFF. In DNA, the CDR3 is TGTGCCAGCAGTGACGGGACAGGGAACACCGGGGAGCTGTTTTTT.

This clone was seen once. The J gene is TRBJ1-3, the V gene TRBV27; D perhaps matches TRBD1 (6 bases). Trimming removed 7 bases at V and 1 base at J, with 17 bases between. The CDR3 runs 16 residues. Germline V CDR1 and CDR2: MNHEY, SMNVEV (reference sequence). The CDR3 loop reads CASTFYREVSGNTIYF. CDR3 coding DNA: TGTGCCAGCACCTTTTACAGGGAAGTGTCTGGAAACACCATATATTTT.

This CDR3 is CASSMRYAGGDTGELFF. The CDR3 DNA reads TGTGCCAGTAGTATGAGGTACGCAGGAGGGGACACCGGGGAGCTGTTTTTT. The chain is built from TRBV19 and TRBJ2-2; perhaps TRBD2 as D (6 bases). Trimming stripped 3 bases from V and 3 bases from J, with 17 bases between. Germline V lookup: CDR1 LNHDA, CDR2 SQIVND (reference sequence). CDR3 length: 17 residues.

Points on this clone: An end of the junction does not agree with germline; a read error may underlie this. The chain joins TRBV29-1 to TRBJ1-1; D remains unclear. The CDR3 totals 11 residues. Looked up from germline, CDR1 is SQVTM and CDR2 is ANQGSEA. CDR3 sequence: CSVETYTEAFF. The DNA for the CDR3 is TGCAGTGTTGAGACTTACACTGAAGCTTTCTTT.

The chain joins TRBV5-1 to TRBJ2-1, with 9 nucleotides matching TRBD2. The trim removed 4 bases at V and 7 bases at J, leaving 9 bases unmatched. The CDR3 length is 15 residues. CDR1 SGHRS and CDR2 YFSETQ come from the germline V gene. As DNA, the CDR3 is TGCGCCAGCAGCACGACACCGGGACTAGCTAATGAGCAGTTCTTC. This codes for CASSTTPGLANEQFF.

This chain joins TRBV29-1 and TRBJ2-1; TRBD2 matches at 8 bases. J was trimmed by 1 base and V by 6 bases; bases with no gene match: 5. The length of the CDR3 is 14 residues. The V gene's germline CDR1 is SQVTM and CDR2 ANQGSEA. The DNA of the CDR3 is TGCAGCGTGGCAACTAGCGGTTCCTACAATGAGCAGTTCTTC. Encoded protein: CSVATSGSYNEQFF.

The chain carries TRBV9 and TRBJ2-5, with D possibly matching TRBD1 (6 bases). From germline, CDR1 is SGDLS and CDR2 YYNGEE. The CDR3 has 14 amino acids. V was trimmed by 0 bases and J by 0 bases, leaving 6 bases between them. CDR3 coding DNA: TGTGCCAGCAGCGTAGGGGACAACCAAGAGACCCAGTACTTC. Protein product: CASSVGDNQETQYF.

This chain's CDR3 is CASSLGVGEKLFF. The CDR3 DNA follows: TGTGCCAGCAGTTTGGGAGTTGGGGAAAAACTGTTTTTT. The chain combines TRBV27 with TRBJ1-4; D not certain. CDR1 MNHEY and CDR2 SMNVEV come from the germline V gene (reference sequence). CDR3 length: 13 amino acids. The ends were cut back, 3 bases at V and 8 bases at J, with 10 bases in the middle.